One sample yielded the 28 T cell receptor beta chains listed below, sequenced in a study of cytomegalovirus exposure and HLA in healthy donors. The PCR was carried out with 60 Vbeta primers and 13 Jbeta primers. The repertoire was sequenced with immunoSEQ multiplex PCR; TCRdb's copy has only in-frame clones and lacks some. The data contain 100,000 to 150,000 clones, 80% of them singletons. The sequenced sample consisted of PBMCs. The receptor set was obtained from a male donor in good health and CMV-seronegative.

This chain joins TRBV5-8 and TRBJ2-5; 9 bases are a match to TRBD2. CDR1 SGHTS and CDR2 YDEGEE come from the germline V gene. V shed 0 bases, J shed 1 base, and the junction held 4 bases outside the gene matches. This CDR3 has 16 amino acids. DNA of the CDR3: TGTGCCAGCAGCTTGGAGCTAGCGGGGACCCAAGAGACCCAGTACTTC. It encodes CASSLELAGTQETQYF.

CDR3 coding DNA: TGTGCCATCAGATCGGACACGGTGAACTATGGCTACACCTTC. Protein product: CAIRSDTVNYGYTF. V gene TRBV10-3 combines with J gene TRBJ1-2; a weak D match, TRBD1 (5 bases). The germline V and J ends were trimmed by 6 bases and 2 bases, with 13 bases remaining between them. CDR1 and CDR2 from the germline V gene are ENHRY and SYGVKD. The CDR3 is made up of 14 amino acids.

The chain joins TRBV9 to TRBJ1-1; TRBD1 might be the D (6 bases). This CDR3 has 16 amino acids. V gave up 0 bases and J gave up 0 bases, with 12 bases separating them. CDR1 SGDLS and CDR2 YYNGEE come from the germline V gene. Here the CDR3 reads CASSVVRGLVNTEAFF. CDR3 nucleotide sequence: TGTGCCAGCAGCGTAGTGAGGGGGTTGGTGAACACTGAAGCTTTCTTT.

This clone was recorded once. This chain connects TRBV7-9 to TRBJ1-2; no clear D gene. Germline CDR1 and CDR2: SEHNR and FQNEAQ (reference sequence). This CDR3 contains 14 residues. The V end was cut by 5 bases, the J end by 6 bases, with 16 bases between. The CDR3, as DNA: TGTGCCAGCAGCCATATCTTTTGGAGAGATGGCTACACCTTC. Translated: CASSHIFWRDGYTF.

The CDR3 sequence is CASSLVSPSGANTGELFF. The CDR3 DNA reads as TGTGCCAGCAGCTTAGTCTCCCCTAGCGGGGCGAACACCGGGGAGCTGTTTTTT. The chain carries TRBV7-6 and TRBJ2-2; TRBD2 matches at 9 bases. J was trimmed by 0 bases and V by 1 base; bases with no gene match: 6. The CDR3 contains 18 residues. Looked up from germline, CDR1 is SGHVS and CDR2 is FNYEAQ.

The chain links TRBV9 to TRBJ2-6, with 10 nucleotides matching TRBD1. CDR3 length equals 18 residues. Germline values: CDR1 SGDLS, CDR2 YYNGEE. The trim removed 4 bases at V and 0 bases at J, leaving 7 bases unmatched. The CDR3: CASSPGTGAFSGANVLTF. Written as DNA, the CDR3 is TGTGCCAGCAGCCCCGGGACAGGGGCTTTCTCTGGGGCCAACGTCCTGACTTTC.

This clone was recorded a few times. The V and J genes are TRBV27 and TRBJ1-1; 8 bases are a match to TRBD1. This CDR3 has 18 residues. CDR1 and CDR2 (germline): MNHEY, SMNVEV (reference sequence). V trimming: 2 bases; J trimming: 1 base; junction bases outside the gene matches: 12. Written as DNA, the CDR3 is TGTGCCAGCAGTTTAAAACCCCCAGGGGGCTTATCGAACACTGAAGCTTTCTTT. Translation: CASSLKPPGGLSNTEAFF.

This chain links TRBV5-1 with TRBJ2-6, with D tentatively TRBD1 (6 bases). Germline values: CDR1 SGHRS, CDR2 YFSETQ. Trimming cost V 4 bases and J 1 base, with 12 bases left between them. The CDR3 loop spans 16 amino acids. The CDR3 DNA is TGCGCCAGCAGCCAGACAGGTTCTTCTGGGGCCAACGTCCTGACTTTC. Translation gives CASSQTGSSGANVLTF.

V is TRBV7-2 and J is TRBJ2-5, with D hard to call. There are 14 residues in the CDR3. The V end was cut by 7 bases, the J end by 1 base, with 13 bases between. From germline, CDR1 is SGHTA and CDR2 FQGNSA. CDR3 loop: CASTPIGRQETQYF. In DNA, the CDR3 is TGTGCCAGCACCCCCATCGGTCGCCAAGAGACCCAGTACTTC.

This clone showed up just once. The rearrangement links TRBV7-9 to TRBJ1-1; TRBD1 matches 7 bases. The ends lost 4 bases at V and 1 base at J; junction bases unmatched: 3. CDR3 length equals 14 residues. The germline CDR1 and CDR2 sequences are SEHNR and FQNEAQ (reference sequence). The DNA for the CDR3 is TGTGCCAGCAGCTGGGACAGATCGAACACTGAAGCTTTCTTT. Translated, it gives CASSWDRSNTEAFF.

V usage is TRBV14 and J usage is TRBJ2-2; D is unclear. CDR3 length: 16 residues. CDR1 is SGHDN, CDR2 FVKESK, per germline. V lost 6 bases to trimming and J lost 1 base, with 15 bases between them. Here the CDR3 reads CASSQNAGWNTGELFF. The CDR3 nucleotides read TGTGCCAGCAGTCAGAACGCAGGTTGGAACACCGGGGAGCTGTTTTTT.

The chain couples TRBV6-4 to TRBJ1-1, with D perhaps TRBD1 (6 bases). This CDR3 contains 15 residues. Looked up from germline, CDR1 is MRHNA and CDR2 is SNTAGT. V gave up 4 bases and J gave up 1 base, with 13 bases separating them. Here the CDR3 reads CASSGNPGENTEAFF. The CDR3 DNA sequence: TGTGCCAGCAGTGGAAATCCAGGGGAGAACACTGAAGCTTTCTTT.

This chain joins TRBV9 and TRBJ1-5; D is undetermined. Germline V gene data show CDR1 as SGDLS and CDR2 as YYNGEE. Trimming removed 0 bases at V and 0 bases at J, with 7 bases between. CDR3 length: 15 amino acids. CDR3 sequence (DNA): TGTGCCAGCAGCGTAGACGCGAATAGCAATCAGCCCCAGCATTTT. Its translation is CASSVDANSNQPQHF.

The CDR3 DNA follows: TGTGCCAGCAGTTATATAGCCACCGGGGAGCTGTTTTTT. Translating gives CASSYIATGELFF. The V call is TRBV7-8, the J call TRBJ2-2; D gene uncertain. The V and J ends lost 6 bases and 4 bases respectively, with 9 bases between them. The germline gives CDR1 SGHVS, CDR2 FQNEAQ. CDR3 length equals 13 residues.

This chain uses TRBV11-2 with TRBJ2-7; 9 bases are shared with TRBD1. The CDR3 runs to 15 residues. In germline, CDR1 is SGHAT, CDR2 FQNNGV. J gave up 4 bases and V 4 bases, and 8 bases lay outside the gene matches. This CDR3 is CASSWGGTGTYEQYF. CDR3 sequence (DNA): TGTGCCAGCAGCTGGGGGGGGACAGGGACTTACGAGCAGTACTTC.

The V and J genes are TRBV29-1 and TRBJ2-7, with a weak D call TRBD2 (5 bases). V was clipped by 4 bases and J by 2 bases, with 12 bases between them. The CDR3 runs to 13 residues. The germline V gene has CDR1 SQVTM and CDR2 ANQGSEA. The CDR3 spells CSVVDGKAYEQYF. In nucleotides, the CDR3 is TGCAGCGTTGTAGACGGGAAGGCCTACGAGCAGTACTTC.

CDR3 residues: CASRLDRGRGGYTF. The CDR3 nucleotides are TGTGCCAGCAGATTGGACAGGGGGCGAGGTGGCTACACCTTC. V usage is TRBV28 and J usage is TRBJ1-2; TRBD1 matches at 11 bases. The trim removed 6 bases at V and 7 bases at J, leaving 7 bases unmatched. The V gene's germline CDR1 is MDHEN and CDR2 SYDVKM. This CDR3 contains 14 residues.

This rearrangement joins TRBV6-1 to TRBJ2-7, with a weak D call TRBD2 (5 bases). Germline V gives CDR1 MNHNS, CDR2 SASEGT. The CDR3 has 14 amino acids. V gave up 6 bases and J gave up 6 bases, with 18 bases separating them. The CDR3 protein is CASSPFPDSSEQYF. In nucleotides, the CDR3 is TGTGCCAGCAGCCCATTCCCGGACTCTTCCGAGCAGTACTTC.

V and J are TRBV27 and TRBJ2-7; maybe TRBD2 (6 bases). The CDR3 is 15 residues long. The germline gives CDR1 MNHEY, CDR2 SMNVEV (reference sequence). The V end lost 1 base, the J end lost 0 bases, and 10 bases lay between the germline ends. The CDR3 here is CASSLLGDSSYEQYF. The CDR3 DNA reads TGTGCCAGCAGTTTATTAGGGGACTCCTCCTACGAGCAGTACTTC.

This chain links TRBV27 with TRBJ1-2; TRBD1 matches 7 bases. This CDR3 is built from 21 residues. The J segment lost 8 bases and the V segment lost 4 bases, leaving 31 bases of the junction unmatched. CDR1 and CDR2 from the germline V gene are MNHEY and SMNVEV (reference sequence). CDR3 nucleotides: TGTGCCAGCAGTTCCTGGGTGCTACGAGACAGGGTAGGAGCGCCCAGTGGGGGCTACACCTTC. This codes for CASSSWVLRDRVGAPSGGYTF.

The rearrangement joins TRBV2 to TRBJ1-2; D is perhaps TRBD1 (5 bases). Per the germline V gene, CDR1 is SNHLY and CDR2 is FYNNEI. The V end was cut by 3 bases, the J end by 2 bases, with 7 bases between. The CDR3 runs 13 residues. The CDR3 loop reads CASSDRENYGYTF. CDR3 DNA: TGTGCCAGCAGTGACAGGGAAAACTATGGCTACACCTTC.

The V call is TRBV10-3, the J call TRBJ1-2, with D tentatively TRBD1 (6 bases). Trimming took off 8 bases at V and 0 bases at J, with 7 bases between the two ends. The CDR3 runs 12 residues. Looked up from germline, CDR1 is ENHRY and CDR2 is SYGVKD. The CDR3 spells CAIWTANYGYTF. CDR3 in DNA: TGTGCCATCTGGACAGCTAACTATGGCTACACCTTC.

The V gene is TRBV19, the J gene TRBJ2-5, with D possibly being TRBD2 (6 bases). The V end was cut by 5 bases, the J end by 5 bases, with 15 bases between. The CDR3 loop spans 14 amino acids. The germline gives CDR1 LNHDA, CDR2 SQIVND (reference sequence). The CDR3 nucleotides read TGTGCCAGTAGTCATCTATCGGAGGGGGAGACCCAGTACTTC. Translation gives CASSHLSEGETQYF. Based on the CDR3 plus reference TRBV19 and TRBJ2-5, the full variable domain is DGGITQSPKYLFRKEGQNVTLSCEQNLNHDAMYWYRQDPGQGLRLIYYSQIVNDFQKGDIAEGYSVSREKKESFPLTVTSAQKNPTAFYLCASSHLSEGETQYFGPGTRLLVL.

The gene calls are TRBV10-3 and TRBJ1-1; no definite D call. Germline V gives CDR1 ENHRY, CDR2 SYGVKD. This CDR3 spans 13 amino acids. Trimming left V 4 bases short and J 6 bases short, with 12 bases between. CDR3 residues: CAISGSTPAEAFF. The CDR3 DNA is TGTGCCATCAGTGGTAGCACGCCGGCTGAAGCTTTCTTT.

This clone has just a few counts. This sequence joins TRBV7-9 and TRBJ2-1, with 13 bases identical to TRBD2. The germline CDR1 and CDR2 sequences are SEHNR and FQNEAQ (reference sequence). CDR3 length: 15 residues. Trimming cost V 5 bases and J 8 bases; bases outside gene matches: 6. The CDR3 bases are TGTGCCAGCAGCCTACTAGCGGGAGGGCTTGATGAGCAGTTCTTC. This encodes CASSLLAGGLDEQFF. Full variable domain (rest looked up from reference TRBV7-9 and TRBJ2-1): DTGVSQNPRHKITKRGQNVTFRCDPISEHNRLYWYRQTLGQGPEFLTYFQNEAQLEKSRLLSDRFSAERPKGSFSTLEIQRTEQGDSAMYLCASSLLAGGLDEQFFGPGTRLTVL.

To note about this clone: One end of the junction does not line up with germline, which may come from a read error. The rearrangement joins TRBV6-1 to TRBJ2-6, with 7 nucleotides matching TRBD1. The germline V gene encodes CDR1 MNHNS and CDR2 SASEGT. The CDR3 length is 15 residues. DNA of the CDR3: TGTGCCAGCAGTCAGGGGGATAGTGGGGCCAACGGCCTGACTTTC. Protein sequence: CASSQGDSGANGLTF.

The V gene is TRBV2, the J gene TRBJ2-3; possibly TRBD1 for D (6 bases). This CDR3 is built from 15 residues. CDR1 SNHLY and CDR2 FYNNEI come from the germline V gene. Trimming removed 6 bases from V and 4 bases from J, with 17 bases in between. CDR3 bases: TGTGCCAGCAGCCGACAGGCCTCGGGGTCAGATACGCAGTATTTT. It translates to CASSRQASGSDTQYF.

This rearrangement joins TRBV30 to TRBJ2-3; 8 nucleotides agree with TRBD2. This CDR3 is built from 14 residues. Germline V lookup: CDR1 GTSNPN, CDR2 SVGIG (reference sequence). The J segment lost 5 bases and the V segment lost 4 bases, leaving 8 bases of the junction unmatched. The CDR3 loop reads CAWMPGGPGDTQYF. The CDR3 coding sequence is TGTGCCTGGATGCCGGGAGGGCCAGGAGATACGCAGTATTTT.